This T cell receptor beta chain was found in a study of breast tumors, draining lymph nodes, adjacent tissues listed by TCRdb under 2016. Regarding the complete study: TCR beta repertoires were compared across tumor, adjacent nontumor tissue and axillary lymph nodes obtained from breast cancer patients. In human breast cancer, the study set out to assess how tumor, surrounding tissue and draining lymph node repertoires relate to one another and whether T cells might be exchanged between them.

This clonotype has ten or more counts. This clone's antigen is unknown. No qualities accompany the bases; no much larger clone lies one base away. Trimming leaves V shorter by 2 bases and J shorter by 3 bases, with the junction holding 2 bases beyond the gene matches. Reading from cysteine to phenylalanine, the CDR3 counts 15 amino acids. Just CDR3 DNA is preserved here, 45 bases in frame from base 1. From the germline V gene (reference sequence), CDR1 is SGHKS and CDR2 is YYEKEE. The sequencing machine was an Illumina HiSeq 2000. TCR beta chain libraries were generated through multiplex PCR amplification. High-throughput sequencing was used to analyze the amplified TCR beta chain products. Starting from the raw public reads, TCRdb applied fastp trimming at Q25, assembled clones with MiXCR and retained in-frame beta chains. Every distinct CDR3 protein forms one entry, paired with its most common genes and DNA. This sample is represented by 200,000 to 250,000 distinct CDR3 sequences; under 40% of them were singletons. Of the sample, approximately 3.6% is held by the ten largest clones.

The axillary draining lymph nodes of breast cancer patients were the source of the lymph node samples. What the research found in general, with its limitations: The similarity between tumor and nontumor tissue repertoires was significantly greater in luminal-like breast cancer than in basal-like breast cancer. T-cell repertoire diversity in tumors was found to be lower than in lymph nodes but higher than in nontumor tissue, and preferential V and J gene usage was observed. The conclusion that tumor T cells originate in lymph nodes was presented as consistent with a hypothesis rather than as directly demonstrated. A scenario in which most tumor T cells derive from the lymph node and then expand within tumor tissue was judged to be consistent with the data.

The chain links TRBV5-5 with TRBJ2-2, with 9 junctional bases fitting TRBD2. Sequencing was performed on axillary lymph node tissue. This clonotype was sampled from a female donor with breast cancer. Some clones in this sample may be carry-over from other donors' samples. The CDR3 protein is CASSFVAGDTGELFF. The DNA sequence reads TGTGCCAGCAGCTTCGTAGCGGGAGACACCGGGGAGCTGTTTTTT.